The 21 T cell receptor beta chains listed next were all sequenced from one sample in a study of post-analysis software for immune sequencing data. Notes on the study in general: Patients carried roughly five TRBV segments more frequently than controls did, and TRBV5-6, TRBV5-1 and TRBV20-1 were among them.

Their specific antigens are unknown. Each TCR beta cDNA library carried unique molecular identifiers. TCRdb called the PCR reads again in MiXCR, with one record for every CDR3 protein. The sample contains 600,000 to 700,000 distinct CDR3 sequences, 55% to 70% of which appear only once. Sequencing was done on a sample of blood. These receptors came from a girl aged 2-10 years with multiple sclerosis.

As for this clonotype: Relative to the germline gene, one junction end is altered; a read error may explain this. The genes are TRBV4-3 and TRBJ1-1; possible D gene TRBD1, 6 bases. This CDR3 has 15 residues. Germline values: CDR1 LGHNA, CDR2 YSLEER. The DNA of the CDR3 is TGCGCCGGCAGCCAACCGACAGGTGTGAACACTGAAGCTTTCTTT. It encodes CAGSQPTGVNTEAFF.

This rearrangement joins TRBV6-2 or TRBV6-3 to TRBJ2-4; TRBD2 matches at 8 bases. This CDR3 spans 14 amino acids. Germline V lookup: CDR1 MNHEY, CDR2 SVGEGT. The V gene end was trimmed by 4 bases and the J gene end by 6 bases; junction bases not matched to a gene: 5. CDR3 sequence (DNA): TGTGCCAGCAGTTTTCGACTAGCGCCAAACATTCAGTACTTC. As protein: CASSFRLAPNIQYF.

This clonotype was seen a handful of times. The J gene is TRBJ2-5, the V gene TRBV29-1; 12 bases map to TRBD2. V shed 4 bases and J 5 bases; nucleotides not matched to a gene: 5. The germline V gene has CDR1 SQVTM and CDR2 ANQGSEA. The CDR3 length is 14 residues. The DNA for the CDR3 is TGCAGCGTTGGACTAGCGGGGGAGGGGGAGACCCAGTACTTC. Protein product: CSVGLAGEGETQYF.

This clonotype was found a few times. The rearrangement uses TRBV5-1 and TRBJ2-1, with TRBD2 matching 8 bases. This CDR3 region has 18 residues. The V and J ends lost 0 bases and 5 bases, in that order; junction bases with no gene match: 13. Germline V gives CDR1 SGHRS, CDR2 YFSETQ. CDR3 sequence (DNA): TGCGCCAGCAGCTTGGCTAACTCTCGAGCGGGAGTGGACAATGAGCAGTTCTTC. It is translated as CASSLANSRAGVDNEQFF.

This clonotype was found once. The chain has TRBV12-3 or TRBV12-4 and TRBJ2-5; D possibly corresponds to TRBD2 (6 bases). The CDR3 totals 13 residues. V gave up 3 bases and J gave up 11 bases, with 16 bases separating them. The CDR3 spells CASSLGGVTEQYF. In nucleotides, the CDR3 is TGTGCCAGCAGTTTGGGGGGAGTAACAGAGCAGTACTTC.

This chain joins TRBV5-1 and TRBJ1-1; D is uncertain. Trimming took 3 bases from V and 3 from J, leaving 12 bases between them. The CDR3 is made up of 14 amino acids. Germline V gene sequence: CDR1 SGHRS, CDR2 YFSETQ. CDR3 coding DNA: TGCGCCAGCAGCTATAAGGGTGGGGACACTGAAGCTTTCTTT. Its translation is CASSYKGGDTEAFF.

V is TRBV7-2 and J is TRBJ2-1, with 7 bases aligning to TRBD2. CDR3 length: 15 amino acids. V shed 5 bases, J shed 8 bases, and the junction held 12 bases outside the gene matches. Germline values: CDR1 SGHTA, CDR2 FQGNSA. CDR3 in amino acids: CASSTRTSEADEQFF. The DNA for the CDR3 is TGTGCCAGCAGCACGAGGACTAGTGAGGCAGATGAGCAGTTCTTC.

This clonotype was observed a single time. Here the CDR3 reads CASSASSGGGETQYF. DNA for the CDR3: TGTGCCAGCAGCGCAAGCAGCGGGGGGGGCGAGACCCAGTACTTC. This chain connects TRBV7-9 to TRBJ2-5, with TRBD2 matching 10 bases. The trim removed 5 bases at V and 5 bases at J, leaving 8 bases unmatched. CDR3 size: 15 residues. The germline V gene encodes CDR1 SEHNR and CDR2 FQNEAQ (reference sequence). Filled out from reference TRBV7-9 and TRBJ2-5, the complete variable domain reads DTGVSQNPRHKITKRGQNVTFRCDPISEHNRLYWYRQTLGQGPEFLTYFQNEAQLEKSRLLSDRFSAERPKGSFSTLEIQRTEQGDSAMYLCASSASSGGGETQYFGPGTRLLVL.

The genes are TRBV20-1 and TRBJ2-3; 8 bases match TRBD2. This CDR3 contains 15 residues. V lost 5 bases and J lost 0; bases outside the gene matches: 7. Germline V CDR1 and CDR2: DFQATT, SNEGSKA (reference sequence). CDR3 loop: CSARLAQLSTDTQYF. CDR3 sequence (DNA): TGCAGTGCTCGACTAGCGCAGCTTAGCACAGATACGCAGTATTTT.

This clonotype occurred a few times. The chain joins TRBV11-2 to TRBJ2-1; D is unclear. V was clipped by 0 bases and J by 5 bases, with 2 bases between them. Germline V lookup: CDR1 SGHAT, CDR2 FQNNGV. The length of the CDR3 is 12 residues. The CDR3 DNA sequence: TGTGCCAGCAGCTTAGATGACAATGAGCAGTTCTTC. Encoded protein: CASSLDDNEQFF.

The chain has TRBV5-6 and TRBJ2-5; D gene unclear. Trimming removed 5 bases from V and 5 bases from J, with 13 bases in between. This CDR3 has 13 residues. Germline V gene data show CDR1 as SGHDT and CDR2 as YYEEEE. The CDR3 protein is CASSRVRPETQYF. The CDR3 coding sequence is TGTGCCAGCAGTAGGGTCCGTCCGGAGACCCAGTACTTC. Complete variable domain (other parts from reference TRBV5-6 and TRBJ2-5): DAGVTQSPTHLIKTRGQQVTLRCSPKSGHDTVSWYQQALGQGPQFIFQYYEEEERQRGNFPDRFSGHQFPNYSSELNVNALLLGDSALYLCASSRVRPETQYFGPGTRLLVL.

The rearrangement links TRBV6-5 to TRBJ2-2; TRBD2 might be the D (6 bases). Looked up from germline, CDR1 is MNHEY and CDR2 is SVGAGI. This CDR3 is 13 amino acids long. V lost 6 bases and J lost 8, with 13 bases in between. The CDR3 DNA sequence: TGTGCCAGCAGCAAGGGACTGCGTGGGGAGCTGTTTTTT. As protein: CASSKGLRGELFF.

The sample holds a few counts of this clonotype. The CDR3 is CASSPTWLRETQYF. The CDR3 region has the DNA TGTGCCAGCAGCCCCACTTGGCTGAGGGAGACCCAGTACTTC. The chain is built from TRBV14 and TRBJ2-5; unclear D gene. Germline lookup yields CDR1 SGHDN and CDR2 FVKESK. The CDR3 is 14 residues long. V lost 4 bases and J lost 5, with 14 bases in between.

The chain employs TRBV20-1 and TRBJ2-7; 9 bases are a match to TRBD2. Germline CDR1 is DFQATT and CDR2 is SNEGSKA (reference sequence). V was clipped by 2 bases and J by 3 bases; unmatched bases: 2. The CDR3 spans 13 residues. CDR3: CSARRAGGYEQYF. The CDR3 DNA reads TGCAGTGCTAGAAGAGCGGGAGGCTACGAGCAGTACTTC.

This chain links TRBV10-3 with TRBJ2-2, with 8 bases identical to TRBD2. The CDR3 sequence is 14 residues long. The ends lost 7 bases at V and 5 bases at J; junction bases unmatched: 6. The V gene's germline CDR1 is ENHRY and CDR2 SYGVKD. CDR3 nucleotide sequence: TGTGCCATCAAAGTGGTAGCGGGGACCGGGGAGCTGTTTTTT. Encoded protein: CAIKVVAGTGELFF.

This CDR3 is CASSYDSDTEAFF. CDR3 nucleotide sequence: TGTGCCAGCAGTTACGACAGCGACACTGAAGCTTTCTTT. This chain connects TRBV6-6 to TRBJ1-1; maybe TRBD1 (5 bases). The CDR3 consists of 13 residues. V lost 2 bases and J lost 3, with 7 bases in between. Germline lookup yields CDR1 MNHNY and CDR2 SVGAGI (reference sequence).

The rearrangement uses TRBV6-1 and TRBJ1-2; 9 positions agree with TRBD1. Trimming removed 3 bases from V and 2 bases from J; junction bases left unmatched: 10. The CDR3 is 17 amino acids. The germline CDR1 and CDR2 sequences are MNHNS and SASEGT. In DNA form, the CDR3 reads TGTGCCAGCAGTGACGTCGGGACAGGGCCCACGAACTATGGCTACACCTTC. It yields the protein CASSDVGTGPTNYGYTF.

The rearrangement links TRBV28 to TRBJ2-1; 7 bases line up with TRBD2. This CDR3 is 15 amino acids long. V trimming: 7 bases; J trimming: 2 bases; junction bases outside the gene matches: 8. Germline CDR1 reads MDHEN; CDR2 reads SYDVKM. CDR3 nucleotide sequence: TGTGCCAGCACCCCGGGCAGCGGGACCTACAATGAGCAGTTCTTC. This encodes CASTPGSGTYNEQFF.

The V gene is TRBV12-3 or TRBV12-4, the J gene TRBJ2-1; the match to TRBD1 covers 10 bases. V shed 6 bases and J 7 bases; nucleotides not matched to a gene: 3. The CDR3 has 13 residues. Here the CDR3 reads CASRPGQGNEQFF. The CDR3, as DNA: TGTGCCAGCAGGCCGGGACAGGGGAATGAGCAGTTCTTC.

The chain employs TRBV6-6 and TRBJ1-1; no clear D gene. V was pared by 11 bases and J by 6 bases, with 19 bases between. Germline CDR1 and CDR2: MNHNY and SVGAGI (reference sequence). This CDR3 is 13 amino acids long. The DNA for the CDR3 is TGTGCCTGTAATATGGACCGCACATCTGAAGCTTTCTTT. Protein sequence: CACNMDRTSEAFF.

The chain combines TRBV24-1 with TRBJ1-5, with a tentative D call TRBD1 (5 bases). The CDR3 spans 14 residues. V dropped 4 bases and J dropped 3 bases, with 9 bases sitting between them. Germline values: CDR1 KGHDR, CDR2 SFDVKD. CDR3 region: CATSESGTNQPQHF. The CDR3 bases are TGTGCCACCAGTGAGTCCGGGACCAATCAGCCCCAGCATTTT.